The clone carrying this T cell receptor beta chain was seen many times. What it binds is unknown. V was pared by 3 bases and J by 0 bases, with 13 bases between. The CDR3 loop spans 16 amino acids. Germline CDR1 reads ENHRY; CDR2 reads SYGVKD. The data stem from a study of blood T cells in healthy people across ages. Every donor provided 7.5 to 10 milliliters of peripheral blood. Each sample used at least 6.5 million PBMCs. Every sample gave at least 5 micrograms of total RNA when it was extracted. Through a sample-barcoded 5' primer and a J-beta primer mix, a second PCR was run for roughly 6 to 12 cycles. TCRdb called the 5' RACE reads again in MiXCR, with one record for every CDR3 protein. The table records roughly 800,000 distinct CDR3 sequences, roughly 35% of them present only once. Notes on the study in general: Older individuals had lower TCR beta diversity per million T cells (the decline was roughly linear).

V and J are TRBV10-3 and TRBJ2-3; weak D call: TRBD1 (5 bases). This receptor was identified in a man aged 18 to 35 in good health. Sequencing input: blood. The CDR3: CAISEPTVPSTDTQYF. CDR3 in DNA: TGTGCCATCAGTGAACCGACAGTACCTAGCACAGATACGCAGTATTTT.